A selection of T cell receptor beta chains follows, all from one sample in a study of cytomegalovirus exposure and HLA in healthy donors. Method: immunoSEQ multiplex PCR; TCRdb's copy keeps in-frame clones and lacks some. The sample holds more than 250,000 clones, around 90% seen once. Specimen: PBMCs. These receptor sequences come from a woman in her 30s in good health and CMV-seropositive. Both conserved end residues are part of each CDR3. Fields, in order: clone size, D gene, V gene, J gene, CDR3 DNA, CDR3 protein. The D gene is left open where the match is weak. Expanded clones are given a class, and other clones once, few, many or no size at all.

clone_size: -; d_call: -; v_call: TRBV28; j_call: TRBJ1-4; cdr3_nt: TGTGCCAGCAGCTCCGGGGGCACGGAAAAACTGTTTTTT; cdr3_aa: CASSSGGTEKLFF
clone_size: -; d_call: -; v_call: TRBV29-1; j_call: TRBJ1-1; cdr3_nt: TGCAGCGTTGAAGGCAGATTGAACACTGAAGCTTTCTTT; cdr3_aa: CSVEGRLNTEAFF
clone_size: -; d_call: TRBD1; v_call: TRBV27; j_call: TRBJ2-7; cdr3_nt: TGTGCCAGCGGCCGACAGGGGGCTAACTACGAGCAGTACTTC; cdr3_aa: CASGRQGANYEQYF
clone_size: -; d_call: -; v_call: TRBV21-1; j_call: TRBJ1-2; cdr3_nt: TGTGCCAGCAGCAAAGGTTATACAGGGGGCGAAAGCTATGGCTACACCTTC; cdr3_aa: CASSKGYTGGESYGYTF
clone_size: few; d_call: TRBD1; v_call: TRBV29-1; j_call: TRBJ2-7; cdr3_nt: TGCAGCGTTGATCGACAGGGTGGGCAGTACTTC; cdr3_aa: CSVDRQGGQYF
clone_size: -; d_call: TRBD1; v_call: TRBV7-2; j_call: TRBJ1-4; cdr3_nt: TGTGCCAGCAGCCCGGACAGGGGGGACAATGAAAAACTGTTTTTT; cdr3_aa: CASSPDRGDNEKLFF
clone_size: -; d_call: -; v_call: TRBV11-3; j_call: TRBJ2-3; cdr3_nt: TGTGCCAGCAGCTCCCAGGGCTCATCTAGCACAGATACGCAGTATTTT; cdr3_aa: CASSSQGSSSTDTQYF
clone_size: -; d_call: -; v_call: TRBV27; j_call: TRBJ1-5; cdr3_nt: TGTGCCAGCAGTTCACGACAGGCAAATCAGCCCCAGCATTTT; cdr3_aa: CASSSRQANQPQHF
clone_size: -; d_call: TRBD2; v_call: TRBV30; j_call: TRBJ2-1; cdr3_nt: TGTGCCTGGAGTGGAGGACTAGCGGGAGATTACTATGAGCAGTTCTTC; cdr3_aa: CAWSGGLAGDYYEQFF
clone_size: -; d_call: -; v_call: TRBV2; j_call: TRBJ2-7; cdr3_nt: TGTGCCAGCAGTGAATGGAAGTACGAGCAGTACTTC; cdr3_aa: CASSEWKYEQYF
clone_size: -; d_call: TRBD1; v_call: TRBV28; j_call: TRBJ1-5; cdr3_nt: TGTGCCAGCAGTTTCCGGGCAGGGGGGGATCAGCCCCAGCATTTT; cdr3_aa: CASSFRAGGDQPQHF
clone_size: -; d_call: -; v_call: TRBV5-8; j_call: TRBJ2-2; cdr3_nt: TGTGCCAGCAGCCCGAAAAACACCGGGGAGCTGTTTTTT; cdr3_aa: CASSPKNTGELFF
clone_size: -; d_call: -; v_call: TRBV20-1; j_call: TRBJ1-3; cdr3_nt: TGCAGTGCTATAGTACGAAACACCATATATTTT; cdr3_aa: CSAIVRNTIYF
clone_size: -; d_call: -; v_call: TRBV6-5; j_call: TRBJ2-7; cdr3_nt: TGTGCCAGCAGTTACTCAGGGTCCCCCTACGAGCAGTACTTC; cdr3_aa: CASSYSGSPYEQYF
clone_size: -; d_call: -; v_call: TRBV6-1; j_call: TRBJ1-1; cdr3_nt: TGTGCCAGCGGGGTTGATGAAGCTTTCTTT; cdr3_aa: CASGVDEAFF
clone_size: -; d_call: -; v_call: TRBV7-9; j_call: TRBJ2-7; cdr3_nt: TGTGCCAGCAGCTTATCAGCGGAGCTTATCTACGAGCAGTACTTC; cdr3_aa: CASSLSAELIYEQYF
clone_size: -; d_call: -; v_call: TRBV28; j_call: TRBJ1-4; cdr3_nt: TGTGCCAGCAGTTGGGACCCGCGGACCAGAAGAACTGAAAAACTGTTTTTT; cdr3_aa: CASSWDPRTRRTEKLFF
clone_size: -; d_call: -; v_call: TRBV7-2; j_call: TRBJ2-3; cdr3_nt: TGTGCCAGCAGCTTAATGTCCGGCACAGATACGCAGTATTTT; cdr3_aa: CASSLMSGTDTQYF
clone_size: -; d_call: -; v_call: TRBV11-2; j_call: TRBJ2-1; cdr3_nt: TGTGCCAGCAGCTTACATAATGAGCAGTTCTTC; cdr3_aa: CASSLHNEQFF
clone_size: -; d_call: -; v_call: TRBV27; j_call: TRBJ2-3; cdr3_nt: TGTGCCAGCCGCTGGGCTAGCGCCACAGATACGCAGTATTTT; cdr3_aa: CASRWASATDTQYF
clone_size: -; d_call: -; v_call: TRBV5-1; j_call: TRBJ2-7; cdr3_nt: TGCGCCAGCAGCCTATCTCGGGCCTGGGTGGATTCCTACGAGCAGTACTTC; cdr3_aa: CASSLSRAWVDSYEQYF
clone_size: -; d_call: TRBD2; v_call: TRBV7-3; j_call: TRBJ2-3; cdr3_nt: TGTGCCAGCAGCTTAAGGCTAGCGGGAACAGATACGCAGTATTTT; cdr3_aa: CASSLRLAGTDTQYF
clone_size: -; d_call: -; v_call: TRBV14; j_call: TRBJ2-3; cdr3_nt: TGTGCCAGCCGGGACTCCGACACAGATACGCAGTATTTT; cdr3_aa: CASRDSDTDTQYF
clone_size: -; d_call: TRBD2; v_call: TRBV9; j_call: TRBJ2-1; cdr3_nt: TGTGCCAGCAGCCCTTTCGGACTAGCGGGATCCTACAATGAGCAGTTCTTC; cdr3_aa: CASSPFGLAGSYNEQFF
clone_size: -; d_call: -; v_call: TRBV29-1; j_call: TRBJ2-2; cdr3_nt: TGCAGCGTTGATGACAACTTCGGGGAGCTGTTTTTT; cdr3_aa: CSVDDNFGELFF